This record concerns one T cell receptor (beta chain) sequence. The table came from immunoSEQ multiplex PCR; TCRdb's copy has only in-frame clones and leaves some out. The sample includes roughly 150,000 clones, 80% to 85% of them seen just once. The data were obtained in a study of blood T cell repertoires in COVID-19. V lost 3 bases and J lost 6, with 15 bases in between. Germline V gene sequence: CDR1 GTSNPN, CDR2 SVGIG (reference sequence). The CDR3 totals 13 residues. This clonotype originated in a man aged 70 or older with active or convalescent COVID-19. The chain couples TRBV30 to TRBJ2-7; D perhaps matches TRBD2 (5 bases). Sequencing was done on a sample of peripheral blood. CDR3 in amino acids: CAWSRGPSLEQYF. Written as DNA, the CDR3 is TGTGCCTGGAGCCGTGGACCTAGCCTCGAGCAGTACTTC.